The 5 T cell receptor beta chains given below trace back to one sample, sequenced in a study of T cell changes during pregnancy in multiple sclerosis. Profiled with immunoSEQ multiplex PCR; TCRdb holds only in-frame clones, not every one. Among around 65,000 clones listed, 90% were seen once. The source was peripheral blood, collected in the first trimester of pregnancy. The receptor source for this set is a female donor in good health, enrolled as a control in a pregnancy study.

The genes are TRBV13 and TRBJ2-3; TRBD1 aligns across 7 bases. This CDR3 comprises 16 residues. With V trimmed by 3 bases and J by 3 bases, 9 bases remained unmatched. Looked up from germline, CDR1 is PRHDT and CDR2 is FYEKMQ (reference sequence). CDR3 sequence: CASSFRQGRGTDTQYF. CDR3 nucleotide sequence: TGTGCCAGCAGCTTCCGACAGGGAAGGGGTACAGATACGCAGTATTTT. Complete variable domain (other parts from reference TRBV13 and TRBJ2-3): AAGVIQSPRHLIKEKRETATLKCYPIPRHDTVYWYQQGPGQDPQFLISFYEKMQSDKGSIPDRFSAQQFSDYHSELNMSSLELGDSALYFCASSFRQGRGTDTQYFGPGTRLTVL.

This clone was counted a single time. The chain uses TRBV6-1 and TRBJ2-3, with 7 bases that match TRBD2. Trimming took 2 bases from V and 4 from J; bases not matched to a gene: 6. CDR1 is MNHNS and CDR2 is SASEGT in the germline V gene. CDR3 length: 15 residues. CDR3 bases: TGTGCCAGCAGTGAAATCGTTAGCGGGCCAGATACGCAGTATTTT. It translates to CASSEIVSGPDTQYF.

The chain is built from TRBV7-7 and TRBJ2-1; no clear D gene. This CDR3 contains 15 residues. The V end was cut by 1 base, the J end by 0 bases, with 7 bases between. Per the germline V gene, CDR1 is SSHAT and CDR2 is FNYEAQ (reference sequence). For the CDR3, the DNA is TGTGCCAGCAGCTTAGGGAGTAGCTCCTACAATGAGCAGTTCTTC. Protein sequence: CASSLGSSSYNEQFF.

V and J are TRBV7-2 and TRBJ2-7, with TRBD2 matching 11 bases. CDR3 length equals 16 residues. The V gene end was trimmed by 5 bases and the J gene end by 2 bases; junction bases not matched to a gene: 8. The germline V gene encodes CDR1 SGHTA and CDR2 FQGNSA. The DNA of the CDR3 is TGTGCCAGCAGCCCACTAGCGGGGGTTTCTACCTACGAGCAGTACTTC. This sequence encodes CASSPLAGVSTYEQYF.

The chain carries TRBV9 and TRBJ1-3, with D tentatively TRBD1 (5 bases). This CDR3 is 15 amino acids long. CDR1 and CDR2 from the germline V gene are SGDLS and YYNGEE. Trimming stripped 0 bases from V and 3 bases from J, with 10 bases between. CDR3 protein: CASSVGGGGGNTIYF. The DNA of the CDR3 is TGTGCCAGCAGCGTAGGCGGGGGAGGTGGAAACACCATATATTTT.